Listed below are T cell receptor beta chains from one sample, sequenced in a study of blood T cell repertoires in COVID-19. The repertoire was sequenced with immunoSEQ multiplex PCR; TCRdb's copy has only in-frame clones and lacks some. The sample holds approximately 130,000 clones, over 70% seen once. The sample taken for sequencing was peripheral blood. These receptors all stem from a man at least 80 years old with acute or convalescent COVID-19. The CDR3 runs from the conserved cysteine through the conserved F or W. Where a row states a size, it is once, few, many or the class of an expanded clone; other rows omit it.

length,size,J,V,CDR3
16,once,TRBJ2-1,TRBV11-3,CASSLGGGGDRGFLFF
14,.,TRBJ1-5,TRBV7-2,CASSSQGGSQPQHF
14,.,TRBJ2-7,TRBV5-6,CASSRGGAPYEQYF
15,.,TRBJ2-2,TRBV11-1,CASSRRRGLVGELFF
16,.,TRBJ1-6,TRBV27,CASSLTGTGRNSPLHF
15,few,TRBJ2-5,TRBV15,CATSRDASGQETQYF
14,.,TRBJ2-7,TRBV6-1,CASSEGTRRHEQYF
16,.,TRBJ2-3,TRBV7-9,CASSFGGKTSTDTQYF
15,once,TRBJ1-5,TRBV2,CASGQGAQGNQPQHF
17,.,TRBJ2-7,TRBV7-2,CASSSLMGRGGSYEQYF
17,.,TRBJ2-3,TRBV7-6,CASSPTMAGGDTDTQYF
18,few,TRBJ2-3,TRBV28,CASSLGLLSGGGTDTQYF
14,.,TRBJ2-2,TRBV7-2,CASSPILNTGELFF
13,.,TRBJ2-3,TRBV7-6,CASSLAGADTQYF
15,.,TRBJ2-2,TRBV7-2,CASSLMWGGTGELFF
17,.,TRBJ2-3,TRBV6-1,CASSGPGIQGWTDTQYF
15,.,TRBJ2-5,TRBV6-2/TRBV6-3,CASSRLQGRSETQYF
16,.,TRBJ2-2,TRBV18,CASSPPGRGVTGELFF
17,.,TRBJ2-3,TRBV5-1,CASSSRQVAGYTDTQYF
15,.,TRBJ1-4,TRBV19,CASRSSGATNEKLFF
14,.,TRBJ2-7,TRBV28,CASSMNFGQYEQYF
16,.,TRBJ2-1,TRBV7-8,CASSLAPWGGYNEQFF
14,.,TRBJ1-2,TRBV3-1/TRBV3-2,CASSQAKGNYGYTF
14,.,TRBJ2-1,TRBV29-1,CSVRARSSYNEQFF
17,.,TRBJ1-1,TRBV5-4,CASSPTGTGKVGTEAFF
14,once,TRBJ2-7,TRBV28,CASSPRDRDYEQYF
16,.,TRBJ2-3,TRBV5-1,CASSSGTSGLTDTQYF
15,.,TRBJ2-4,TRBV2,CASSDIQLAKNIQYF
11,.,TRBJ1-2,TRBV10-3,CASGTGGGYTF
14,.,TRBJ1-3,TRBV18,CASSPDRAGNTIYF
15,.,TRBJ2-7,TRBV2,CASSPLAGVGYEQYF
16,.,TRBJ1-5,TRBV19,CASSIVWTADNQPQHF
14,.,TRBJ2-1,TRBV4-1,CASSQERLLGEQFF
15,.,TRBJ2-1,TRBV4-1,CASSRREGLYNEQFF
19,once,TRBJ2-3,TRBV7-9,CASSSPSGGATRGGDTQYF
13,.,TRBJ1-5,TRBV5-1,CASSLTGNQPQHF
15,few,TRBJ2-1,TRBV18,CASSPTGPPIHEQFF
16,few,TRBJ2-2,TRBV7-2,CASSHQTGGAGGELFF
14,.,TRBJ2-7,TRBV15,CATRKTGSSYEQYF
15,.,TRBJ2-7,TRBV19,CASRKSGTGGDEQYF
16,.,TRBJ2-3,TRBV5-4,CASSLKSGGSTDTQYF
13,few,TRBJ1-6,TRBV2,CASKEEFGSPLHF
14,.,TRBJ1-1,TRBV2,CASRNRGLNTEAFF
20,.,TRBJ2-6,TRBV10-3,CAISEAPGQGVGSGANVLTF
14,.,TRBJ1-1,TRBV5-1,CASSFTSGATEAFF